These T cell receptor beta chains were read from a single sample in a study of identifying expanded T cells in peripheral blood. Measured with immunoSEQ multiplex PCR; TCRdb has only the in-frame clones, and not every one. The sample contains around 94,000 clones, 70% to 90% of which appear only once. Sequencing was carried out using blood. Receptors were obtained from a person between 18 and 75 years old in good health. The CDR3 runs from the conserved cysteine through the conserved F or W. Fields, in order: CDR3 protein, CDR3 DNA, J gene, clone size, V gene, D gene. D genes are given only for firm matches. Where a row states a size, it is once, few, many or the class of an expanded clone; other rows omit it.

cdr3_aa: CASSQRGPGLEAQYF; cdr3_nt: TGTGCCAGCAGCCAACGGGGGCCAGGACTTGAGGCGCAGTATTTT; j_call: TRBJ2-3; clone_size: NA; v_call: TRBV4-2; d_call: NA
cdr3_aa: CASSTGLAGEQYF; cdr3_nt: TGTGCCAGCAGCACGGGACTAGCGGGCGAGCAGTACTTC; j_call: TRBJ2-7; clone_size: NA; v_call: TRBV7-3; d_call: TRBD2
cdr3_aa: CSAWTGEPNEKLFF; cdr3_nt: TGCAGCGCGTGGACAGGGGAACCAAATGAAAAACTGTTTTTT; j_call: TRBJ1-4; clone_size: once; v_call: TRBV29-1; d_call: TRBD1
cdr3_aa: CASSLEGGGYTF; cdr3_nt: TGTGCCAGCAGTTTAGAGGGAGGTGGCTACACCTTC; j_call: TRBJ1-2; clone_size: NA; v_call: TRBV28; d_call: NA
cdr3_aa: CASSQEKSGSYSNQPQHF; cdr3_nt: TGTGCCAGCAGCCAAGAAAAATCTGGCAGTTATAGCAATCAGCCCCAGCATTTT; j_call: TRBJ1-5; clone_size: NA; v_call: TRBV4-2; d_call: NA
cdr3_aa: CASSIPQGNVDTQYF; cdr3_nt: TGTGCCAGTAGTATCCCACAGGGCAATGTGGATACGCAGTATTTT; j_call: TRBJ2-3; clone_size: few; v_call: TRBV19; d_call: NA
cdr3_aa: CASSPRDGIYGYTF; cdr3_nt: TGTGCCAGCAGCCCGCGGGACGGAATCTATGGCTACACCTTC; j_call: TRBJ1-2; clone_size: NA; v_call: TRBV7-9; d_call: NA
cdr3_aa: CASSLSDTQYF; cdr3_nt: TGTGCCAGCAGTTTATCAGATACGCAGTATTTT; j_call: TRBJ2-3; clone_size: NA; v_call: TRBV28; d_call: NA
cdr3_aa: CASSPRTSGGAETQYF; cdr3_nt: TGCGCCAGCAGCCCCCGGACTAGCGGGGGGGCGGAGACCCAGTACTTC; j_call: TRBJ2-5; clone_size: NA; v_call: TRBV4-1; d_call: TRBD2
cdr3_aa: CASRIGGGLQETQYF; cdr3_nt: TGTGCCAGCCGTATCGGGGGGGGACTCCAAGAGACCCAGTACTTC; j_call: TRBJ2-5; clone_size: NA; v_call: TRBV28; d_call: TRBD2
cdr3_aa: CASSYSRRDEQFF; cdr3_nt: TGTGCCAGCAGCTATTCCAGAAGAGATGAGCAGTTCTTC; j_call: TRBJ2-1; clone_size: NA; v_call: TRBV7-2; d_call: NA
cdr3_aa: CASSLVYRALLGDNSGANVLTF; cdr3_nt: TGCGCCAGCAGCTTGGTTTATCGGGCTTTACTCGGCGATAACTCTGGGGCCAACGTCCTGACTTTC; j_call: TRBJ2-6; clone_size: NA; v_call: TRBV5-1; d_call: NA
cdr3_aa: CASSHRDSYEQYF; cdr3_nt: TGTGCCAGCAGCCACAGGGATAGCTACGAGCAGTACTTC; j_call: TRBJ2-7; clone_size: NA; v_call: TRBV11-3; d_call: NA
cdr3_aa: CASAYTDTQYF; cdr3_nt: TGTGCCAGCGCCTACACAGATACGCAGTATTTT; j_call: TRBJ2-3; clone_size: NA; v_call: TRBV6-1; d_call: NA
cdr3_aa: CASRRGGPETQYF; cdr3_nt: TGTGCCAGCAGAAGGGGTGGCCCGGAGACCCAGTACTTC; j_call: TRBJ2-5; clone_size: NA; v_call: TRBV2; d_call: NA
cdr3_aa: CASSVGTGTKIHF; cdr3_nt: NA; j_call: TRBJ2-7; clone_size: NA; v_call: TRBV9; d_call: NA
cdr3_aa: CATNSPSSVTGELFF; cdr3_nt: TGTGCCACTAACTCCCCCTCTAGCGTCACCGGGGAGCTGTTTTTT; j_call: TRBJ2-2; clone_size: NA; v_call: TRBV19; d_call: NA
cdr3_aa: CASSESHPQPQHF; cdr3_nt: TGCGCCAGCAGTGAGTCTCACCCCCAGCCCCAGCATTTT; j_call: TRBJ1-5; clone_size: NA; v_call: TRBV10-2; d_call: NA
cdr3_aa: CASKASGAGNEQFF; cdr3_nt: TGTGCCAGCAAAGCTAGCGGAGCAGGGAATGAGCAGTTCTTC; j_call: TRBJ2-1; clone_size: NA; v_call: TRBV6-5; d_call: TRBD2
cdr3_aa: CASSLQAGDDGYTF; cdr3_nt: TGTGCCAGCTCACTTCAGGCAGGGGATGATGGCTACACCTTC; j_call: TRBJ1-2; clone_size: NA; v_call: TRBV18; d_call: NA
cdr3_aa: CASSLGAGMGETQYF; cdr3_nt: TGCGCCAGCAGCTTGGGAGCAGGGATGGGAGAGACCCAGTACTTC; j_call: TRBJ2-5; clone_size: NA; v_call: TRBV5-1; d_call: NA
cdr3_aa: CASSILGANYGYTF; cdr3_nt: TGTGCCAGTAGTATTTTGGGGGCTAACTATGGCTACACCTTC; j_call: TRBJ1-2; clone_size: once; v_call: TRBV19; d_call: NA
cdr3_aa: CASSLSGGETQYF; cdr3_nt: TGTGCCAGCAGTTTAAGCGGGGGAGAGACCCAGTACTTC; j_call: TRBJ2-5; clone_size: NA; v_call: TRBV27; d_call: TRBD2
cdr3_aa: CASTGGAGGGYEQYF; cdr3_nt: TGTGCCAGCACTGGGGGGGCAGGGGGCGGCTACGAGCAGTACTTC; j_call: TRBJ2-7; clone_size: NA; v_call: TRBV6-1; d_call: NA
cdr3_aa: CASSVDGGLGSPLHF; cdr3_nt: TGTGCCAGCAGCGTAGACGGGGGGCTCGGTTCACCCCTCCACTTT; j_call: TRBJ1-6; clone_size: NA; v_call: TRBV5-4; d_call: NA
cdr3_aa: CAISESEGLSGIQYF; cdr3_nt: TGTGCCATCAGTGAGTCAGAGGGACTTTCGGGCATTCAGTACTTC; j_call: TRBJ2-4; clone_size: NA; v_call: TRBV10-3; d_call: NA
cdr3_aa: CASSQEQGDSNQPQHF; cdr3_nt: TGTGCCAGCAGCCAAGAGCAGGGGGATAGCAATCAGCCCCAGCATTTT; j_call: TRBJ1-5; clone_size: few; v_call: TRBV4-2; d_call: TRBD1
cdr3_aa: CASSFRPTISSYNSPLHF; cdr3_nt: TGCGCCAGCAGCTTTCGACCGACAATCAGCTCCTATAATTCACCCCTCCACTTT; j_call: TRBJ1-6; clone_size: once; v_call: TRBV4-1; d_call: NA
cdr3_aa: CASSKQGNQPQHF; cdr3_nt: TGTGCCAGCAGTAAGCAGGGGAATCAGCCCCAGCATTTT; j_call: TRBJ1-5; clone_size: NA; v_call: TRBV6-5; d_call: NA
cdr3_aa: CASSFLGQGNTEAFF; cdr3_nt: TGTGCCAGCAGCTTTCTGGGACAGGGGAACACTGAAGCTTTCTTT; j_call: TRBJ1-1; clone_size: few; v_call: TRBV7-8; d_call: TRBD1
cdr3_aa: CASSLGRTGPQETQYF; cdr3_nt: TGCGCCAGCAGCCTAGGAAGGACAGGCCCCCAAGAGACCCAGTACTTC; j_call: TRBJ2-5; clone_size: once; v_call: TRBV4-3; d_call: TRBD1
cdr3_aa: CASSLSTGTSGGAHNEQFF; cdr3_nt: TGCGCCAGCAGCTTGAGTACCGGGACTAGCGGGGGGGCCCACAATGAGCAGTTCTTC; j_call: TRBJ2-1; clone_size: NA; v_call: TRBV5-1; d_call: TRBD2
cdr3_aa: CASSLQGAQYGYTF; cdr3_nt: TGTGCCAGCAGTTTACAGGGGGCTCAGTATGGCTACACCTTC; j_call: TRBJ1-2; clone_size: NA; v_call: TRBV28; d_call: TRBD1
cdr3_aa: CASSPSGTSHGEQYF; cdr3_nt: TGTGCCAGCAGTCCTTCCGGGACATCTCACGGCGAGCAGTACTTC; j_call: TRBJ2-7; clone_size: once; v_call: TRBV7-9; d_call: NA
cdr3_aa: CASSVAGYSYEQYF; cdr3_nt: TGTGCCAGCAGCGTAGCGGGCTACTCCTACGAGCAGTACTTC; j_call: TRBJ2-7; clone_size: NA; v_call: TRBV9; d_call: NA
cdr3_aa: CASSMILGSRRYTF; cdr3_nt: TGCGCCAGCAGCATGATATTAGGGTCCCGTCGCTACACCTTC; j_call: TRBJ1-2; clone_size: NA; v_call: TRBV5-1; d_call: NA
cdr3_aa: CASPRPPNGNTIYF; cdr3_nt: TGTGCCAGCCCACGGCCTCCGAACGGAAACACCATATATTTT; j_call: TRBJ1-3; clone_size: NA; v_call: TRBV6-5; d_call: NA
cdr3_aa: CASSLQVFKRANYGYTF; cdr3_nt: TGTGCCAGCAGCTTACAGGTTTTTAAAAGAGCTAACTATGGCTACACCTTC; j_call: TRBJ1-2; clone_size: NA; v_call: TRBV7-2; d_call: NA
cdr3_aa: CASSQDLGRGGGYGYTF; cdr3_nt: TGCGCCAGCAGCCAAGATCTAGGGAGAGGGGGAGGCTATGGCTACACCTTC; j_call: TRBJ1-2; clone_size: NA; v_call: TRBV4-3; d_call: NA
cdr3_aa: CASTGLARETQYF; cdr3_nt: TGTGCCAGCACAGGACTAGCCCGTGAGACCCAGTACTTC; j_call: TRBJ2-5; clone_size: once; v_call: TRBV28; d_call: TRBD2
cdr3_aa: CASSLGRGGTYGYTF; cdr3_nt: TGTGCCAGCAGCTTGGGCAGGGGAGGGACCTATGGCTACACCTTC; j_call: TRBJ1-2; clone_size: NA; v_call: TRBV28; d_call: NA
cdr3_aa: CSVVPGQVWEQYF; cdr3_nt: TGCAGCGTCGTCCCGGGACAGGTTTGGGAGCAGTACTTC; j_call: TRBJ2-7; clone_size: once; v_call: TRBV29-1; d_call: TRBD1
cdr3_aa: CASRDGINEKLFF; cdr3_nt: TGTGCCAGCAGGGACGGAATTAATGAAAAACTGTTTTTT; j_call: TRBJ1-4; clone_size: NA; v_call: TRBV2; d_call: NA